This T cell receptor beta chain emerged from a study of Ad26.COV2.S vaccination and SARS-CoV-2 variants. Study-level background: Ad26.COV2.S given intramuscularly, once or twice 56 days apart.

Repertoires were generated with immunoSEQ multiplex PCR, while TCRdb's copy carries only in-frame clones and drops some. This sample has about 400,000 clones; around nine tenths occur once, and the top ten carry 1.5% to 2%. The length of the CDR3 is 14 residues. V was pared by 3 bases and J by 3 bases, with 5 bases of the junction left unmatched. Germline V gene lookup returns CDR1 SGDLS and CDR2 YYNGEE. This clone was detected once. Its target is not known. Study-wide results and limits: Ad26.COV2.S recipients had broader spike-specific TCRs (P = 0.0014). Analyses that measured TCR breadth and depth may have underestimated total T cell responses.

The sample's treatment: roughly 19 received Ad26.COV2.S at low or high dose, single or two shots; 5 received placebo; per-sample allocation not given. The investigators took samples on day 63 after the first vaccine or placebo injection. In Boston, the donor was an adult between 18-55 years of age. The receptor's source is a person between 18 and 65 years old who received the Ad26.COV2.S COVID-19 vaccine or a placebo. The sample in question was peripheral blood, obtained in a trial of Ad26.COV2.S vaccine versus placebo. J is TRBJ2-7 and V is TRBV9, with 8 bases fitting TRBD1. Here the CDR3 reads CASSGRGRGYEQYF. The CDR3 coding sequence is TGTGCCAGCAGCGGCAGGGGGCGCGGCTACGAGCAGTACTTC.